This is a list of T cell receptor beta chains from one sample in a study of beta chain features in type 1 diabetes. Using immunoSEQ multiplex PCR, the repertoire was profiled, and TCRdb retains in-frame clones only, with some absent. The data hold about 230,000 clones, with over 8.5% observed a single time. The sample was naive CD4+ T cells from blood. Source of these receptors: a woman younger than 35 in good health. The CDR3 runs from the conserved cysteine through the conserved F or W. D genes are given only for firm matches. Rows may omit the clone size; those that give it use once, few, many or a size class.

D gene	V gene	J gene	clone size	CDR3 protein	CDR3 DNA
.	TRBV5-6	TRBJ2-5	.	CASSLVLGEETQYF	TGTGCCAGCAGCTTGGTGTTAGGGGAAGAGACCCAGTACTTC
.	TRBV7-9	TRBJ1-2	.	CASSLAGRTAPGYTF	TGTGCCAGCAGCTTAGCGGGTCGGACAGCCCCTGGCTACACCTTC
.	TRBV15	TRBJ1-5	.	CATSRDGGGNQPQHF	TGTGCCACCAGCAGAGATGGGGGGGGGAATCAGCCCCAGCATTTT
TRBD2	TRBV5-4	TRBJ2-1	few	CASSSRGVAQVSYNEQFF	TGTGCCAGCAGCTCCCGGGGGGTTGCACAAGTCTCCTACAATGAGCAGTTCTTC
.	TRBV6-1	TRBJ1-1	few	CASSADRNTEAFF	TGTGCCAGCAGTGCCGACAGGAACACTGAAGCTTTCTTT
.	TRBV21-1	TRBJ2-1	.	CASSKARRLHNEQFF	TGTGCCAGCAGCAAAGCGCGTAGACTGCACAATGAGCAGTTCTTC
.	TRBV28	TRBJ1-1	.	CASSSLRVNTEAFF	TGTGCCAGCAGTTCGCTACGAGTGAACACTGAAGCTTTCTTT
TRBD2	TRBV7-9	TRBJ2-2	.	CASSPRTSPNTGELFF	TGTGCCAGCAGCCCCAGGACTAGCCCGAACACCGGGGAGCTGTTTTTT
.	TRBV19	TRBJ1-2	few	CASSGVQPLSGYTF	TGTGCCAGTAGCGGGGTTCAGCCCCTTTCCGGCTACACCTTC
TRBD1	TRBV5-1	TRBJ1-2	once	CASSLAGTANNYTF	TGCGCCAGCAGCTTGGCCGGGACAGCGAACAACTACACCTTC
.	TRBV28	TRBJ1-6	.	CASSLDRYNYNSPLHF	TGTGCCAGCAGCCTTGACAGATACAATTACAATTCACCCCTCCACTTT
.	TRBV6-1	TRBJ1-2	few	CATTGGNPDYGYTF	TGTGCCACCACCGGCGGAAATCCGGACTATGGCTACACCTTC
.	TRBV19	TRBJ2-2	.	CASSIRANTGELFF	TGTGCCAGTAGTATTCGAGCGAACACCGGGGAGCTGTTTTTT
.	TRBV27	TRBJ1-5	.	CASSLPNQPQHF	TGTGCCAGCAGTTTACCGAATCAGCCCCAGCATTTT
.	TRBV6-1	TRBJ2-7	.	CASINTGGPYEQYF	TGTGCCAGCATCAACACGGGTGGTCCCTACGAGCAGTACTTC
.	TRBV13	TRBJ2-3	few	CASSLSSTDTQYF	TGTGCCAGCAGCCTTTCTAGCACAGATACGCAGTATTTT
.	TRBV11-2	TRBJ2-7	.	CASSFVSYEQYF	TGTGCCAGCAGCTTCGTCTCCTACGAGCAGTACTTC
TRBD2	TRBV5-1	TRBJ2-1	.	CASSLRLAGGDEQFF	TGCGCCAGCAGCTTGCGGTTAGCGGGAGGGGATGAGCAGTTCTTC
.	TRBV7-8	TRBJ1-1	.	CASSPARLNTEAFF	TGTGCCAGCAGCCCTGCGAGGTTGAACACTGAAGCTTTCTTT
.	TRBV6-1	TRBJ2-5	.	CASSSKIPREAQYF	TGTGCCAGCAGTTCCAAAATCCCGAGGGAGGCCCAGTACTTC
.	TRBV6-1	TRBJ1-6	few	CASTTRNSPLHF	TGTGCCAGCACGACTAGGAATTCACCCCTCCACTTT
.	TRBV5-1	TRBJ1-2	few	CASREYRLYGYTF	TGCGCCAGCAGAGAATACAGGCTCTATGGCTACACCTTC
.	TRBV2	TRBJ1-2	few	CASSVGTPGVSTF	TGTGCCAGCAGTGTCGGTACCCCCGGGGTTTCCACCTTC
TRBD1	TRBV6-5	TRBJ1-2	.	CASGQGGGYTF	TGTGCCAGCGGTCAGGGGGGCGGCTACACCTTC
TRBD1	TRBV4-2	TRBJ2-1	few	CASSRYHGQGANEQFF	TGTGCCAGCAGCCGATATCACGGACAGGGGGCAAATGAGCAGTTCTTC
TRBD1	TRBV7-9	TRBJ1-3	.	CASSRQGSAGNTIYF	TGTGCCAGCAGCCGACAGGGATCGGCGGGAAACACCATATATTTT
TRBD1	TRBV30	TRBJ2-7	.	CAWSPGTGVAYEQYF	TGTGCCTGGAGTCCCGGGACAGGGGTCGCCTACGAGCAGTACTTC
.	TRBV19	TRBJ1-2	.	CASSIDSNYGYTF	TGTGCCAGTAGTATCGACAGTAACTATGGCTACACCTTC
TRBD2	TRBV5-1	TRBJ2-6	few	CASRWGEGLYRGANVLTF	TGCGCCAGCCGTTGGGGGGAGGGCCTCTATCGTGGGGCCAACGTCCTGACTTTC
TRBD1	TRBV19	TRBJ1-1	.	CASTETGGDTEAFF	TGTGCCAGTACCGAGACAGGGGGAGACACTGAAGCTTTCTTT
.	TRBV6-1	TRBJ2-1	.	CASSPGLSSYNEQFF	TGTGCCAGCAGTCCAGGGCTGTCGTCCTACAATGAGCAGTTCTTC
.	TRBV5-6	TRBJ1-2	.	CASWYGVDYGYTF	TGTGCCAGCTGGTACGGGGTGGACTATGGCTACACCTTC
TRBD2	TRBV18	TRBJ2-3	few	CASSPLRGGPTDTQYF	TGTGCCAGCTCACCCTTGCGGGGGGGGCCTACAGATACGCAGTATTTT
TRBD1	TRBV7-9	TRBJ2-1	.	CASSPRQGPYNEQFF	TGTGCCAGCAGTCCGAGACAGGGGCCCTACAATGAGCAGTTCTTC
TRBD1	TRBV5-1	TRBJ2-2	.	CASSAGQGAVGELFF	TGCGCCAGCAGCGCGGGACAGGGGGCCGTCGGGGAGCTGTTTTTT
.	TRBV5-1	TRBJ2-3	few	CASSLVASGDTQYF	TGCGCCAGCAGCTTGGTGGCCTCGGGGGATACGCAGTATTTT
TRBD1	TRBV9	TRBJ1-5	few	CASSAGDSRGQPQHF	TGTGCCAGCAGCGCTGGGGACAGTCGGGGTCAGCCCCAGCATTTT
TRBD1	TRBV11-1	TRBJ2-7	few	CASSLARDRFYEQYF	TGTGCCAGCAGCTTAGCCCGGGACAGGTTCTACGAGCAGTACTTC
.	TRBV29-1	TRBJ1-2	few	CSVEVGQGTGYTF	TGCAGCGTTGAGGTCGGGCAGGGGACTGGCTACACCTTC
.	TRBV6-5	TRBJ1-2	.	CASSYSTATYGYTF	TGTGCCAGCAGTTACTCCACAGCTACCTATGGCTACACCTTC
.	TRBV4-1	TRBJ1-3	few	CASSQDKGVDTGNTIYF	TGCGCCAGCAGCCAAGATAAGGGAGTAGACACTGGAAACACCATATATTTT
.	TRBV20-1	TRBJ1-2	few	CSARDRGGYTF	TGCAGTGCTAGAGATAGGGGGGGCTACACCTTC
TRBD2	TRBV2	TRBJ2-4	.	CASSPLGTSGSQAKNIQYF	TGTGCCAGCAGCCCTCTCGGGACTAGCGGGAGTCAGGCCAAAAACATTCAGTACTTC
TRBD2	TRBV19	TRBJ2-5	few	CASSSQAGYQETQYF	TGTGCCAGTAGTTCACAAGCGGGGTACCAAGAGACCCAGTACTTC
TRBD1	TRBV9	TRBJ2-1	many	CASSVEARQGFHNEQFF	TGTGCCAGCAGCGTAGAAGCTAGACAGGGGTTCCACAATGAGCAGTTCTTC
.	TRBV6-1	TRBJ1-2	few	CASSEYNGGNYGYTF	TGTGCCAGCAGTGAATACAACGGGGGGAACTATGGCTACACCTTC
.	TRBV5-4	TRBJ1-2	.	CASSNSGTGIGYTF	TGTGCCAGCAGCAACAGCGGGACGGGTATCGGCTACACCTTC
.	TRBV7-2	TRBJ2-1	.	CASSPSMVLNEQFF	TGTGCCAGCAGCCCTAGCATGGTGTTGAATGAGCAGTTCTTC
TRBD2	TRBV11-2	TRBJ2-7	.	CASSSWSAGLAGDEQYF	TGTGCCAGCAGCTCCTGGAGCGCGGGACTAGCGGGGGACGAGCAGTACTTC
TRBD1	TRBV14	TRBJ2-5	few	CASSQGDRALWETQYF	TGTGCCAGCAGCCAAGGGGACAGGGCGCTATGGGAGACCCAGTACTTC
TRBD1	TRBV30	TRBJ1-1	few	CAWNRGQITEAFF	TGTGCCTGGAACAGGGGGCAGATCACTGAAGCTTTCTTT
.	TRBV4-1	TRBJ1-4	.	CASSQITPGEKLFF	TGCGCCAGCAGCCAAATCACCCCGGGAGAAAAACTGTTTTTT
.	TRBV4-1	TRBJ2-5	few	CASSQGLRETQYF	TGCGCCAGCAGCCAAGGATTGCGGGAGACCCAGTACTTC